The entry that follows covers one TCR beta chain sequence. This sample stems from a study of blood T cell repertoires in COVID-19. Study summary: In each case, the material was cDNA or gDNA derived from T cells, B-cell-depleted T cells, or PBMCs.

Original data processing: Estimates of nucleated cell counts were drawn from the amplification of reference gene primers. The protocol was immunoSEQ multiplex PCR, while the TCRdb copy is restricted to in-frame clones and leaves out a portion. V, J and clone size derive from that table, while D and trimming were established from the DNA sequence. The data show approximately 100,000 clones, around 85% seen once. The ends lost 5 bases at V and 5 bases at J; junction bases unmatched: 4. Germline V gives CDR1 SGHTA, CDR2 FQGTGA. This CDR3 has 13 residues. This clonotype originated in a man older than 75 with acute or convalescent COVID-19. V usage is TRBV7-3 and J usage is TRBJ1-2; TRBD1 aligns across 8 bases. The sample consisted of peripheral blood. This chain's CDR3 is CASSGQGGYGYTF. The CDR3 region has the DNA TGTGCCAGCAGCGGACAGGGAGGTTATGGCTACACCTTC.